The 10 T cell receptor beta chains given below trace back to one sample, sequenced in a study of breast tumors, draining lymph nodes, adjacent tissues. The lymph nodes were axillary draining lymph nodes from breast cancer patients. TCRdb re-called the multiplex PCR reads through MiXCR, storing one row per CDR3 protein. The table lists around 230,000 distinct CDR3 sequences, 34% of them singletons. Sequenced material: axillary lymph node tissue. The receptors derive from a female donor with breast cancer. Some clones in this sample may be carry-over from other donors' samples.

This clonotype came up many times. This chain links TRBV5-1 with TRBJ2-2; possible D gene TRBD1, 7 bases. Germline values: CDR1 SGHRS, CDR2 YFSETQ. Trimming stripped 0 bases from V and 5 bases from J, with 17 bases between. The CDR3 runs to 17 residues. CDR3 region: CASSLDSATGRTGELFF. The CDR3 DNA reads TGCGCCAGCAGCTTGGATTCGGCGACAGGGAGGACCGGGGAGCTGTTTTTT.

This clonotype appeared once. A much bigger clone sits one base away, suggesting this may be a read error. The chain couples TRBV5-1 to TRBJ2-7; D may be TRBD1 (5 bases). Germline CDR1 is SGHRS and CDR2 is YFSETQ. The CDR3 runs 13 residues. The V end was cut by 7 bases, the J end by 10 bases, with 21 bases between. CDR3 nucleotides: TGCGCCAGCGGACCGGACAAGCCTTCTGACCAGTACTTC. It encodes CASGPDKPSDQYF.

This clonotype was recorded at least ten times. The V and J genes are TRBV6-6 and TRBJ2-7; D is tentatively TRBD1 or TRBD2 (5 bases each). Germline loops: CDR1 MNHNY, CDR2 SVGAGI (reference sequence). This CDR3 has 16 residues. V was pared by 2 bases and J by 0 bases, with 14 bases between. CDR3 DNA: TGTGCCAGCAGTTACAGGGAGAGGGGAAGCTCCTACGAGCAGTACTTC. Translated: CASSYRERGSSYEQYF.

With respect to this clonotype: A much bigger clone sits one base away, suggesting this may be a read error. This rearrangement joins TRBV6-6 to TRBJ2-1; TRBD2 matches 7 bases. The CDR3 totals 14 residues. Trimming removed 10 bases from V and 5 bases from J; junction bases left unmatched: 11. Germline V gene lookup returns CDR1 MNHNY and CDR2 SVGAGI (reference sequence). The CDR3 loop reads CATCPKGRDNEQFF. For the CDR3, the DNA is TGTGCCACCTGCCCGAAGGGGAGGGACAATGAGCAGTTCTTC.

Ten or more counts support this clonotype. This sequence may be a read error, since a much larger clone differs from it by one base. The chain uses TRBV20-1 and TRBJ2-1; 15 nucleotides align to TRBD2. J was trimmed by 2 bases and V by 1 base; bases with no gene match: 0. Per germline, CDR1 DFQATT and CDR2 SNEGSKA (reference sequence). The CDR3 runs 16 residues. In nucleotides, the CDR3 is TGCAGTGCTAGAGGGACTAGCGGGAGGGCCTACAATGAGCAGTTCTTC. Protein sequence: CSARGTSGRAYNEQFF.

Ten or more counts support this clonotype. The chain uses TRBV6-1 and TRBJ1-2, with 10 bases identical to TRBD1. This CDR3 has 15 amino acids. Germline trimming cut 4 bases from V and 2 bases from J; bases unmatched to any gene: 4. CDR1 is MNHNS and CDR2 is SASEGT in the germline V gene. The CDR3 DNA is TGTGCCAGCAGTGCCAGACAGGGGGCAAACTATGGCTACACCTTC. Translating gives CASSARQGANYGYTF.

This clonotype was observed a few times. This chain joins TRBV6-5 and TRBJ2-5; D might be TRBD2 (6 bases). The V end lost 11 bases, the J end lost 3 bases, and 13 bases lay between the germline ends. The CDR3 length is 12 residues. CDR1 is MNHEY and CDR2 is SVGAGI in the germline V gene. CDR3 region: CACGLSEETQYF. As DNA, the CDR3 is TGTGCCTGCGGACTAAGTGAAGAGACCCAGTACTTC.

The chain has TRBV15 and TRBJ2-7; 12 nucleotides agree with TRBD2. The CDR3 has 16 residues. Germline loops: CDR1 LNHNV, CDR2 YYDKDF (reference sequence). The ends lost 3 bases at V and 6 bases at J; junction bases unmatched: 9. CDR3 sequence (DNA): TGTGCCACCAGCAGGGGAAGACTAGCGGGGGCCAGCGAGCAGTACTTC. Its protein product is CATSRGRLAGASEQYF.

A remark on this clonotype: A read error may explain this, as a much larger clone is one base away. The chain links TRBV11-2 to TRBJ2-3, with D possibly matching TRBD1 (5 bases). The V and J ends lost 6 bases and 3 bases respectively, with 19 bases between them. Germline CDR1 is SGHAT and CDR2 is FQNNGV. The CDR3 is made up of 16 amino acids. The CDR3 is CASSRALGAGTDTQYF. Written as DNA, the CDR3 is TGTGCCAGCAGTCGGGCCCTAGGGGCCGGGACAGATACGCAGTATTTT.

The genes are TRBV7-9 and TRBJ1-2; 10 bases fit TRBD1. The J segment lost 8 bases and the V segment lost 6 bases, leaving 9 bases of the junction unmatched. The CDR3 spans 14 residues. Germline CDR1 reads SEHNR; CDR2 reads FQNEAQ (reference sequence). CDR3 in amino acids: CASSPGTGDEGYTF. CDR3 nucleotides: TGTGCCAGCAGTCCTGGGACAGGGGATGAAGGCTACACCTTC.